This T cell receptor (beta chain) was captured in a study of CD8 T cells in ankylosing spondylitis. In TCRdb, the 5' RACE reads were re-called with MiXCR into one record per CDR3 protein. There are 750,000 to 850,000 distinct CDR3 sequences in the sample; about 11% occur only once, and about 0.49% lies in the top ten. Study results and caveats: Certain motif variants had earlier appeared in reactive arthritis synovial fluid and blood. Seemingly distinctive of ankylosing spondylitis blood was a TCR beta motif formed by eight highly homologous variants. Within matched ankylosing spondylitis synovial fluid, disease-linked clones were reportedly significantly enriched. Disease-linked clones had a CD8+ phenotype and relatively low frequency in peripheral blood.

Notes on this clonotype: The antigen is not known.

The V gene lost 5 bases and the J gene lost 2 bases, with 10 bases spanning the gap. This CDR3 region has 13 residues. Germline V gene lookup returns CDR1 MNHNS and CDR2 SASEGT. The sequenced material came from blood, either unsorted or a sorted T cell fraction (not recorded which). The V call is TRBV6-1, the J call TRBJ2-7; D remains unclear. This TCR came from a male donor with ankylosing spondylitis. The CDR3 region has the DNA TGTGCCAGCAGTCTTCAAATCCCCTACGAGCAGTACTTC. Its protein is CASSLQIPYEQYF.